Below are 18 T cell receptor beta chains sequenced from a single sample in a study of cytomegalovirus exposure and HLA in healthy donors. The PCR ran on 60 Vbeta and 13 Jbeta primers. The assay was immunoSEQ multiplex PCR, and TCRdb's table has in-frame clones only and misses some. The table records about 140,000 clones, roughly 79% of them present only once. The sequenced sample was PBMCs. The receptors were gathered from a man aged 25-45 years in good health and CMV-seropositive.

A few counts support this clone. V gene TRBV6-6 combines with J gene TRBJ1-2, with a tentative D call TRBD1 (5 bases). The length of the CDR3 is 13 residues. V lost 11 bases, J lost 6 bases, and 19 bases lay in between. The germline V gene has CDR1 MNHNY and CDR2 SVGAGI (reference sequence). The CDR3 nucleotides are TGTGCCGGCCGGGGGAGGGCTACGGATGGCTACACCTTC. Amino acids: CAGRGRATDGYTF.

This chain connects TRBV4-1 to TRBJ2-1; TRBD2 matches at 7 bases. The CDR3 consists of 14 residues. CDR1 MGHRA and CDR2 YSYEKL come from the germline V gene. J lost 3 bases, V lost 5 bases, and 4 bases had no gene match. This CDR3 reads CASSSVAGYNEQFF. For the CDR3, the DNA is TGCGCCAGCAGCTCAGTAGCGGGCTACAATGAGCAGTTCTTC.

The chain employs TRBV5-1 and TRBJ2-1; 10 bases fit TRBD2. CDR1 and CDR2 from the germline V gene are SGHRS and YFSETQ. Germline trimming cut 2 bases from V and 5 bases from J; bases unmatched to any gene: 4. The CDR3 is 15 amino acids. CDR3 nucleotide sequence: TGCGCCAGCAGCTTTACTAGCGGGGCGGACAATGAGCAGTTCTTC. It translates to CASSFTSGADNEQFF.

The rearrangement uses TRBV28 and TRBJ1-5; a weak D match, TRBD1 (6 bases). In germline, CDR1 is MDHEN, CDR2 SYDVKM. The CDR3 extends over 14 amino acids. V dropped 6 bases and J dropped 3 bases, with 12 bases sitting between them. For the CDR3, the DNA is TGTGCCAGCAGCAAACAGGGATACAATCAGCCCCAGCATTTT. Its protein is CASSKQGYNQPQHF.

This clone occurred once. This chain connects TRBV7-2 to TRBJ2-5; D perhaps matches TRBD1 (5 bases). V lost 1 base to trimming and J lost 4 bases, with 10 bases between them. Per the germline V gene, CDR1 is SGHTA and CDR2 is FQGNSA. The CDR3 contains 14 residues. CDR3 DNA: TGTGCCAGCAGCTTAGTTCAGGGAACAGAGACCCAGTACTTC. Its protein product is CASSLVQGTETQYF.

The rearrangement links TRBV7-9 to TRBJ2-3; 7 positions agree with TRBD1. This CDR3 has 15 amino acids. The junction had 6 bases not matched to a gene; V was cut back by 1 base and J by 5 bases. The germline V gene has CDR1 SEHNR and CDR2 FQNEAQ (reference sequence). Written as DNA, the CDR3 is TGTGCCAGCAGCTTAGTTACAGGGGTGAAAGATACGCAGTATTTT. Amino acid sequence: CASSLVTGVKDTQYF.

This clone showed up just once. The chain joins TRBV14 to TRBJ1-2, with D unresolved. CDR1 is SGHDN, CDR2 FVKESK, per germline. V lost 0 bases and J 0 bases, leaving 11 bases between the germline ends. This CDR3 spans 16 amino acids. This CDR3 is CASSQESLGANYGYTF. The CDR3, as DNA: TGTGCCAGCAGCCAAGAAAGTCTGGGAGCTAACTATGGCTACACCTTC.

This clone was found a few times. The V call is TRBV19, the J call TRBJ1-5; D uncertain. CDR3 length: 16 residues. The germline V gene has CDR1 LNHDA and CDR2 SQIVND (reference sequence). Trimming removed 0 bases at V and 5 bases at J, with 14 bases between. The CDR3 loop is CASSIERRDKHQPQHF. CDR3 DNA sequence: TGTGCCAGTAGTATAGAAAGGAGGGATAAGCATCAGCCCCAGCATTTT.

The CDR3 DNA is TGTGCCAGCAGCGTCGGAAGTGGGGGGGGAGCTAATGAAAAACTGTTTTTT. Translating gives CASSVGSGGGANEKLFF. J is TRBJ1-4 and V is TRBV9; maybe TRBD1 (5 bases). This CDR3 is 17 amino acids long. Germline-derived CDR1 and CDR2 are SGDLS and YYNGEE. Trimming left V 2 bases short and J 3 bases short, with 17 bases between.

The chain couples TRBV30 to TRBJ1-5; 7 nucleotides align to TRBD1. The CDR3 covers 14 residues. Germline-derived CDR1 and CDR2 are GTSNPN and SVGIG (reference sequence). The V segment lost 2 bases and the J segment 3 bases; nucleotides outside the gene matches: 4. As DNA, the CDR3 is TGTGCCTGGAGTCAGACAGGGATCAATCAGCCCCAGCATTTT. It specifies CAWSQTGINQPQHF.

J is TRBJ1-5 and V is TRBV15, with D unclear. With 0 bases removed from V and 7 bases from J, the gap between germline ends came to 19 bases. Germline assignment: CDR1 LNHNV and CDR2 YYDKDF (reference sequence). CDR3 length: 17 residues. Here the CDR3 reads CATSRERAGGKGQPQHF. The CDR3 DNA is TGTGCCACCAGCAGAGAACGGGCAGGAGGGAAAGGACAGCCCCAGCATTTT.

As concerns this clone: Within the sample, other DNA sequences also encode this same CDR3. The rearrangement links TRBV6-1 to TRBJ1-5, with a weak D call TRBD1 (5 bases). Trimming removed 4 bases from V and 2 bases from J, with 9 bases in between. CDR1 MNHNS and CDR2 SASEGT come from the germline V gene. CDR3 length: 14 amino acids. The CDR3 region has the DNA TGTGCCAGCAGTGTAACGGGGGGCAATCAGCCCCAGCATTTT. This gives the protein CASSVTGGNQPQHF.

This clone was detected only once. Here the CDR3 reads CASSGDRSSYNEQFF. Here the CDR3 DNA reads TGTGCCAGCAGTGGGGACAGGAGCTCCTACAATGAGCAGTTCTTC. The chain carries TRBV6-5 and TRBJ2-1; the match to TRBD1 covers 8 bases. Germline V gene data show CDR1 as MNHEY and CDR2 as SVGAGI. V was clipped by 5 bases and J by 0 bases; unmatched bases: 3. The CDR3 contains 15 residues.

The V gene is TRBV11-2, the J gene TRBJ2-5, with TRBD1 matching 10 bases. Trimming removed 4 bases from V and 5 bases from J; junction bases left unmatched: 7. Germline-derived CDR1 and CDR2 are SGHAT and FQNNGV. The CDR3 totals 15 residues. The CDR3 loop is CASSSTGTGVETQYF. CDR3 nucleotide sequence: TGTGCCAGCAGCTCAACCGGGACAGGGGTGGAGACCCAGTACTTC.

This clone occurred once. The rearrangement joins TRBV7-2 to TRBJ2-7; no definite D call. Between the trimmed V and J ends, which lost 1 base and 0 bases, there was a span of 4 bases. CDR1 is SGHTA and CDR2 is FQGNSA in the germline V gene. The CDR3 is 13 residues long. The CDR3, as DNA: TGTGCCAGCAGCTTAGAGAGCTCCTACGAGCAGTACTTC. It translates to CASSLESSYEQYF.

This clone was seen only a few times. The genes are TRBV7-3 and TRBJ1-5, with 8 positions matching TRBD1. In germline, CDR1 is SGHTA, CDR2 FQGTGA. The CDR3 consists of 15 residues. J lost 4 bases, V lost 5 bases, and 7 bases had no gene match. CDR3 residues: CASSLRTGKNQPQHF. As DNA, the CDR3 is TGTGCCAGCAGCCTACGGACAGGGAAGAATCAGCCCCAGCATTTT.

The chain is built from TRBV2 and TRBJ1-3; D is undetermined. This CDR3 region has 14 residues. Trimming removed 10 bases at V and 2 bases at J, with 15 bases between. Germline lookup yields CDR1 SNHLY and CDR2 FYNNEI. CDR3 amino acids: CATHRSEAGNTIYF. DNA of the CDR3: TGTGCCACCCACCGGTCGGAGGCTGGAAACACCATATATTTT.

This clone was counted a single time. The chain couples TRBV28 to TRBJ1-5; TRBD1 agrees at 7 bases. Per the germline V gene, CDR1 is MDHEN and CDR2 is SYDVKM. This CDR3 spans 16 amino acids. The V and J ends lost 8 bases and 7 bases, in that order; junction bases with no gene match: 17. The CDR3 is CASVPLSTGIEQPQHF. The CDR3 bases are TGTGCCAGCGTACCGTTATCGACAGGGATCGAACAGCCCCAGCATTTT.